This T cell receptor beta chain was identified during a study of T cell responses to AZD1222 COVID-19 vaccine. Repertoires were generated with immunoSEQ multiplex PCR, while TCRdb's copy carries only in-frame clones and drops some. This table has about 42,000 clones, more than 70% appearing once. The CDR3 length is 15 residues. The trim removed 6 bases at V and 4 bases at J, leaving 7 bases unmatched. The germline gives CDR1 KGHSH, CDR2 LQKENI. Whole-study results and caveats: The study sampled repertoires only after the peak T cell response.

On this clone: Its antigen is unknown.

This receptor was taken from an adult who received the AZD1222 COVID-19 vaccine. This chain connects TRBV18 to TRBJ2-3, with 10 bases lining up with TRBD1. The specimen was peripheral blood, collected 28 days after the second AZD1222 dose. CDR3 coding DNA: TGTGCCAGCTCGACGTGGACAGGGGGGCCAGATACGCAGTATTTT. Protein sequence: CASSTWTGGPDTQYF.